This record looks at one T cell receptor (beta chain) sequence and its context. The antigen remains unidentified. The PCR ran on 60 Vbeta and 13 Jbeta primers. This table comes from immunoSEQ multiplex PCR, and its TCRdb copy is limited to in-frame clones, with some not included. Of 130,000 or so clones in the sample, 60% to 80% are singletons; the top ten hold around 1.5%. These data come from a study of cytomegalovirus exposure and HLA in healthy donors. Study results and limitations: Presence/absence analyses assumed roughly uniform sequencing depth across donors.

Sequenced input: PBMCs. This sequence originates from a female donor in good health and CMV-seronegative.

In DNA form, the CDR3 reads TGTGCCAGCAGTGTGGGACAGGTCTCTCCTATTGAGCAGTACTTC. Residues: CASSVGQVSPIEQYF. The chain uses TRBV28 and TRBJ2-7; 8 bases are shared with TRBD1. Germline V gives CDR1 MDHEN, CDR2 SYDVKM. The trim removed 5 bases at V and 7 bases at J, leaving 13 bases unmatched. The CDR3 is made up of 15 amino acids.